This T cell receptor (beta chain) was sequenced for a study of T cell responses to AZD1222 COVID-19 vaccine. Study at large: It was second doses at about 4 or about 12 weeks that were pooled.

A note on this clone: The antigen remains undetermined.

Study-wide points: In all cases, repertoires were sampled only after the peak T cell response. Baseline testing showed seropositivity in only five to seven AZD1222 recipients. Donors in the cohort were predominantly white British and more often female, and clonal diversity was possibly underestimated.

The method was immunoSEQ multiplex PCR; TCRdb's version includes in-frame clones alone and lacks a portion of them. The data contain roughly 130,000 clones, about 85% of them singletons. V was pared by 4 bases and J by 6 bases, with 10 bases of the junction left unmatched. Per germline, CDR1 SGHAT and CDR2 FQDESV (reference sequence). This CDR3 spans 16 amino acids. J is TRBJ2-3 and V is TRBV11-1, with 10 bases aligning to TRBD2. This receptor was obtained from an adult in good health. Here the sequenced sample was peripheral blood, taken on day 0 of AZD1222 vaccination. CDR3 amino acids: CASSSLAGAGGDTQYF. The CDR3 DNA follows: TGTGCCAGCAGCTCGCTAGCGGGAGCCGGGGGGGATACGCAGTATTTT.